A single sample is the source of the 26 T cell receptor beta chains below, sequenced in a study of blood T cell repertoires in COVID-19. Sequenced by immunoSEQ multiplex PCR; TCRdb stores in-frame clones only, minus some. This sample has around 20,000 clones, with 80% to 90% found just once. Sequenced sample: peripheral blood. The origin of the receptors is a human donor in a cohort sampled during active COVID-19.

The V call is TRBV4-2, the J call TRBJ1-6; D gene unclear. This CDR3 region has 19 residues. V lost 1 base and J lost 7, with 23 bases in between. Germline assignment: CDR1 LGHNA and CDR2 YNFKEQ. CDR3 coding DNA: TGTGCCAGCAGCCAAGTATTTGGTGGAACGCAAATGAGGAATTCACCCCTCCACTTT. Translated: CASSQVFGGTQMRNSPLHF.

The V and J genes are TRBV30 and TRBJ2-7; perhaps TRBD2 as D (5 bases). Looked up from germline, CDR1 is GTSNPN and CDR2 is SVGIG (reference sequence). The ends were cut back, 0 bases at V and 5 bases at J, with 8 bases in the middle. The CDR3 loop spans 12 amino acids. CDR3 DNA: TGTGCCTGGAGTGTCGAGAGGGACGAGCAGTACTTC. Its protein product is CAWSVERDEQYF.

This chain uses TRBV5-1 with TRBJ2-7; tentatively, D is TRBD2 (5 bases). The CDR3 spans 15 residues. CDR1 and CDR2 (germline): SGHRS, YFSETQ. V was cut by 0 bases and J by 0 bases, with 10 bases left in between. CDR3 sequence reads: CASSLGTGSSYEQYF. CDR3 in DNA: TGCGCCAGCAGCTTGGGGACGGGGTCCTCCTACGAGCAGTACTTC.

J is TRBJ1-3 and V is TRBV18; D is unresolved. Germline assignment: CDR1 KGHSH and CDR2 LQKENI. There are 14 residues in the CDR3. V lost 0 bases, J lost 6 bases, and 9 bases lay in between. The CDR3 region is CASSPPAGPNTIYF. The CDR3 region has the DNA TGTGCCAGCTCACCACCCGCAGGCCCAAACACCATATATTTT.

The sample holds one count of this clone. The chain links TRBV28 to TRBJ2-3, with D perhaps matching TRBD2 (5 bases). CDR1 is MDHEN, CDR2 SYDVKM, per germline. This CDR3 is built from 17 residues. The V gene lost 3 bases and the J gene lost 3 bases, with 19 bases spanning the gap. CDR3 residues: CASSLLRHGKRTDTQYF. CDR3 sequence (DNA): TGTGCCAGCAGTTTGCTGAGGCACGGGAAGCGAACAGATACGCAGTATTTT.

J is TRBJ2-7 and V is TRBV11-2, with TRBD1 matching 10 bases. The V gene end was trimmed by 1 base and the J gene end by 7 bases; junction bases not matched to a gene: 13. Germline V gene sequence: CDR1 SGHAT, CDR2 FQNNGV. This CDR3 is 17 amino acids long. The CDR3 DNA reads as TGTGCCAGCAGCTTAGTACGGAGAAGACAGGGGGCGAGGGAGCAGTACTTC. It specifies CASSLVRRRQGAREQYF. Complete variable domain (other parts from reference TRBV11-2 and TRBJ2-7): EAGVAQSPRYKIIEKRQSVAFWCNPISGHATLYWYQQILGQGPKLLIQFQNNGVVDDSQLPKDRFSAERLKGVDSTLKIQPAKLEDSAVYLCASSLVRRRQGAREQYFGPGTRLTVT.

The chain carries TRBV7-8 and TRBJ2-1; 10 positions match TRBD2. Germline V gives CDR1 SGHVS, CDR2 FQNEAQ. The CDR3 extends over 16 amino acids. The V gene end was trimmed by 5 bases and the J gene end by 3 bases; junction bases not matched to a gene: 7. CDR3 sequence: CASSLTSGTDYNEQFF. The CDR3 DNA reads as TGTGCCAGCAGCCTTACTAGCGGGACTGACTACAATGAGCAGTTCTTC.

This rearrangement joins TRBV14 to TRBJ1-2; a possible D gene is TRBD1 (6 bases). Looked up from germline, CDR1 is SGHDN and CDR2 is FVKESK. This CDR3 region has 17 residues. Trimming cost V 0 bases and J 2 bases, with 16 bases left between them. The CDR3 sequence is CASSQEGGATGNYGYTF. CDR3 in DNA: TGTGCCAGCAGCCAAGAAGGGGGGGCTACAGGGAACTATGGCTACACCTTC.

The J gene is TRBJ2-2, the V gene TRBV11-2, with TRBD2 identical over 7 bases. J gave up 7 bases and V 7 bases, and 9 bases lay outside the gene matches. The CDR3 sequence is 14 residues long. Per the germline V gene, CDR1 is SGHAT and CDR2 is FQNNGV. CDR3 nucleotides: TGTGCCAGCACCGTACAGCGGGAAATCGGGGAGCTGTTTTTT. Protein: CASTVQREIGELFF.

This sequence joins TRBV3-1 (or the pseudogene TRBV3-2) and TRBJ2-1; 7 nucleotides agree with TRBD2. After removal of 2 bases from V and 4 bases from J, the junction contained 8 bases not matched to a gene. This CDR3 has 16 residues. The germline V gene has CDR1 LGHDT and CDR2 YNNKEL (reference sequence). CDR3 sequence (DNA): TGTGCCAGCAGCCAACAGGGACTAATAGTTTACAATGAGCAGTTCTTC. Its protein product is CASSQQGLIVYNEQFF.

The chain uses TRBV5-4 and TRBJ1-6; TRBD1 agrees at 7 bases. With V trimmed by 5 bases and J by 7 bases, 9 bases remained unmatched. CDR1 SGHNT and CDR2 YYREEE come from the germline V gene (reference sequence). This CDR3 comprises 15 residues. The DNA of the CDR3 is TGTGCCAGCAGACCTTCCGGGACAGTCAATTCACCCCTCCACTTT. Protein product: CASRPSGTVNSPLHF. Full variable domain (rest looked up from reference TRBV5-4 and TRBJ1-6): ETGVTQSPTHLIKTRGQQVTLRCSSQSGHNTVSWYQQALGQGPQFIFQYYREEENGRGNFPPRFSGLQFPNYSSELNVNALELDDSALYLCASRPSGTVNSPLHFGNGTRLTVT.

This rearrangement joins TRBV19 to TRBJ2-7; tentatively, D is TRBD1 (6 bases). The germline V and J ends were trimmed by 10 bases and 5 bases, with 24 bases remaining between them. The germline V gene encodes CDR1 LNHDA and CDR2 SQIVND (reference sequence). The CDR3 has 15 residues. CDR3 loop: CATKPDKGHVDEQYF. The CDR3 bases are TGTGCCACCAAACCCGACAAGGGACACGTGGACGAGCAGTACTTC.

The CDR3 sequence: CASRRDRDDYGYTF. CDR3 in DNA: TGTGCCAGCAGACGGGACAGGGACGACTATGGCTACACCTTC. V gene TRBV2 combines with J gene TRBJ1-2, with TRBD1 matching 9 bases. Unmatched junction bases numbered 5, after V lost 6 bases and J lost 3 bases. Germline V lookup: CDR1 SNHLY, CDR2 FYNNEI. The CDR3 is made up of 14 amino acids.

The V and J genes are TRBV19 and TRBJ1-5; 8 bases map to TRBD1. The V gene's germline CDR1 is LNHDA and CDR2 SQIVND (reference sequence). J gave up 5 bases and V 2 bases, and 11 bases lay outside the gene matches. CDR3 size: 17 residues. The CDR3 spells CASSISFPGGGYQPQHF. CDR3 nucleotides: TGTGCCAGTAGTATATCTTTCCCAGGGGGCGGTTATCAGCCCCAGCATTTT.

Points on this clone: Its ends do not fully match the called genes, so a read error is possible. This specimen includes other DNA sequences encoding the same CDR3. The gene calls are TRBV23-1 and TRBJ2-7, with 11 nucleotides matching TRBD2. TRBV23-1 falls under the ORF class, with uncertain function. CDR3 length: 17 amino acids. The DNA for the CDR3 is TGTGCCAGCAGCCGGACTGATACTAGCGGGAGCTCCTACGAGCAGTACTTC. Translated, it gives CASSRTDTSGSSYEQYF.

The chain has TRBV19 and TRBJ2-6; D may be TRBD2 (5 bases). This CDR3 contains 21 residues. The V end was cut by 7 bases, the J end by 2 bases, with 30 bases between. The germline V gene has CDR1 LNHDA and CDR2 SQIVND (reference sequence). The CDR3 here is CASTSIIGRENLSTGANVLTF. The CDR3 bases are TGTGCCAGTACCTCTATTATCGGCCGGGAAAACTTATCTACTGGGGCCAACGTCCTGACTTTC.

The V and J genes are TRBV10-3 and TRBJ1-2; D is perhaps TRBD1 (5 bases). This CDR3 spans 16 amino acids. CDR1 is ENHRY and CDR2 is SYGVKD in the germline V gene. V lost 3 bases and J lost 1, with 15 bases in between. The CDR3 protein is CAISEPGRVDNYGYTF. CDR3 bases: TGTGCCATCAGTGAACCGGGCAGGGTAGATAACTATGGCTACACCTTC.

V and J are TRBV7-8 and TRBJ1-5, with TRBD1 identical over 8 bases. Trimming at V came to 4 bases and at J to 2 bases, leaving 10 bases not matched to a gene. CDR1 and CDR2 from the germline V gene are SGHVS and FQNEAQ. This CDR3 is built from 17 residues. The CDR3 DNA sequence: TGTGCCAGCAGCTCAGGACAGGGAGTTTGGGGCAATCAGCCCCAGCATTTT. Translation gives CASSSGQGVWGNQPQHF.

The chain employs TRBV25-1 and TRBJ2-7; D is unresolved. V lost 6 bases and J 4 bases, leaving 7 bases between the germline ends. Germline loops: CDR1 MGHDK, CDR2 SYGVNS. The CDR3 length is 11 residues. CDR3 coding DNA: TGTGCCAGCAGCCGGGTGTACGAGCAGTACTTC. This translates into CASSRVYEQYF.

V gene TRBV6-5 combines with J gene TRBJ1-1, with D possibly TRBD1 on 6 matching bases. CDR3 length: 13 amino acids. With 6 bases removed from V and 1 base from J, the gap between germline ends came to 9 bases. Germline V lookup: CDR1 MNHEY, CDR2 SVGAGI. CDR3 sequence reads: CASSSTGNTEAFF. As DNA, the CDR3 is TGTGCCAGCAGCTCGACAGGGAACACTGAAGCTTTCTTT.

This sequence joins TRBV5-6 and TRBJ1-3, with D hard to call. There are 16 residues in the CDR3. The V gene lost 2 bases and the J gene lost 3 bases, with 15 bases spanning the gap. Germline CDR1 reads SGHDT; CDR2 reads YYEEEE. The CDR3 DNA follows: TGTGCCAGCAGCTTACCCGCCCGGGGTAGTGGAAACACCATATATTTT. This translates into CASSLPARGSGNTIYF.

The rearrangement joins TRBV6-1 to TRBJ2-2, with TRBD1 matching over 7 bases. V shed 2 bases and J 4 bases; nucleotides not matched to a gene: 10. CDR1 and CDR2 (germline): MNHNS, SASEGT. The CDR3 is 17 residues long. The CDR3 nucleotides read TGTGCCAGCAGTGAAAGTCTTCGGGGACAGACCACCGGGGAGCTGTTTTTT. As protein: CASSESLRGQTTGELFF.

This chain uses TRBV7-9 with TRBJ1-2; 7 nucleotides match TRBD1. From germline, CDR1 is SEHNR and CDR2 FQNEAQ (reference sequence). This CDR3 is built from 15 residues. Germline trimming cut 3 bases from V and 6 bases from J; bases unmatched to any gene: 10. The CDR3 nucleotides read TGTGCCAGCAGCTTGGGGGCAGGGGGTAAGGATGGCTACACCTTC. Its protein is CASSLGAGGKDGYTF.

The table lists this clone with a few counts. The chain combines TRBV4-2 with TRBJ2-7, with 14 bases matching TRBD2. CDR3 length: 15 amino acids. Unmatched junction bases numbered 2, after V lost 3 bases and J lost 4 bases. CDR1 is LGHNA, CDR2 YNFKEQ, per germline. The CDR3 reads CASSHRLAGGYEQYF. The CDR3 DNA sequence: TGTGCCAGCAGCCACCGACTAGCGGGAGGGTACGAGCAGTACTTC.

The V and J genes are TRBV3-1 (or the pseudogene TRBV3-2) and TRBJ2-1; 8 bases line up with TRBD1. V shed 3 bases, J shed 1 base, and the junction held 14 bases outside the gene matches. CDR1 is LGHDT and CDR2 is YNNKEL in the germline V gene (reference sequence). CDR3 length equals 19 residues. The CDR3 reads CASSQETGGGGYSYNEQFF. The DNA of the CDR3 is TGTGCCAGCAGCCAGGAAACAGGGGGTGGGGGATATTCCTACAATGAGCAGTTCTTC.

This clone was found once. CDR3 protein: CASSQEGGAGAGYTF. The CDR3 DNA reads TGTGCCAGCAGCCAAGAGGGGGGGGCAGGGGCTGGCTACACCTTC. The chain recombines TRBV3-1 (or the pseudogene TRBV3-2) with TRBJ1-2; tentatively, D is TRBD1 (6 bases). The germline V gene has CDR1 LGHDT and CDR2 YNNKEL (reference sequence). V lost 0 bases and J 7 bases, leaving 15 bases between the germline ends. The CDR3 covers 15 residues.